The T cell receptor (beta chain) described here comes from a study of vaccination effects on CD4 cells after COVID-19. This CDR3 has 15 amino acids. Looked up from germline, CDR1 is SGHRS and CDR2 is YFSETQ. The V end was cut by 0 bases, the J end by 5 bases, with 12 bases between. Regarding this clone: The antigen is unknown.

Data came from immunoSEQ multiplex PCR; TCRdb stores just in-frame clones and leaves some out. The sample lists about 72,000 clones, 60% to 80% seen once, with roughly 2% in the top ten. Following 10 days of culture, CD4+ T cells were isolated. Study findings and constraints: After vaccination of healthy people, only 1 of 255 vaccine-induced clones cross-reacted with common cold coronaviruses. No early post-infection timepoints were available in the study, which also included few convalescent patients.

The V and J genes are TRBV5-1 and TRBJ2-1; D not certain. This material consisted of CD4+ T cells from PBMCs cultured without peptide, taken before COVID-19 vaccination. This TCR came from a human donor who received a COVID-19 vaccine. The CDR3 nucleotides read TGCGCCAGCAGCTTGGAGGTGCAGCCGCACAATGAGCAGTTCTTC. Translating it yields CASSLEVQPHNEQFF.